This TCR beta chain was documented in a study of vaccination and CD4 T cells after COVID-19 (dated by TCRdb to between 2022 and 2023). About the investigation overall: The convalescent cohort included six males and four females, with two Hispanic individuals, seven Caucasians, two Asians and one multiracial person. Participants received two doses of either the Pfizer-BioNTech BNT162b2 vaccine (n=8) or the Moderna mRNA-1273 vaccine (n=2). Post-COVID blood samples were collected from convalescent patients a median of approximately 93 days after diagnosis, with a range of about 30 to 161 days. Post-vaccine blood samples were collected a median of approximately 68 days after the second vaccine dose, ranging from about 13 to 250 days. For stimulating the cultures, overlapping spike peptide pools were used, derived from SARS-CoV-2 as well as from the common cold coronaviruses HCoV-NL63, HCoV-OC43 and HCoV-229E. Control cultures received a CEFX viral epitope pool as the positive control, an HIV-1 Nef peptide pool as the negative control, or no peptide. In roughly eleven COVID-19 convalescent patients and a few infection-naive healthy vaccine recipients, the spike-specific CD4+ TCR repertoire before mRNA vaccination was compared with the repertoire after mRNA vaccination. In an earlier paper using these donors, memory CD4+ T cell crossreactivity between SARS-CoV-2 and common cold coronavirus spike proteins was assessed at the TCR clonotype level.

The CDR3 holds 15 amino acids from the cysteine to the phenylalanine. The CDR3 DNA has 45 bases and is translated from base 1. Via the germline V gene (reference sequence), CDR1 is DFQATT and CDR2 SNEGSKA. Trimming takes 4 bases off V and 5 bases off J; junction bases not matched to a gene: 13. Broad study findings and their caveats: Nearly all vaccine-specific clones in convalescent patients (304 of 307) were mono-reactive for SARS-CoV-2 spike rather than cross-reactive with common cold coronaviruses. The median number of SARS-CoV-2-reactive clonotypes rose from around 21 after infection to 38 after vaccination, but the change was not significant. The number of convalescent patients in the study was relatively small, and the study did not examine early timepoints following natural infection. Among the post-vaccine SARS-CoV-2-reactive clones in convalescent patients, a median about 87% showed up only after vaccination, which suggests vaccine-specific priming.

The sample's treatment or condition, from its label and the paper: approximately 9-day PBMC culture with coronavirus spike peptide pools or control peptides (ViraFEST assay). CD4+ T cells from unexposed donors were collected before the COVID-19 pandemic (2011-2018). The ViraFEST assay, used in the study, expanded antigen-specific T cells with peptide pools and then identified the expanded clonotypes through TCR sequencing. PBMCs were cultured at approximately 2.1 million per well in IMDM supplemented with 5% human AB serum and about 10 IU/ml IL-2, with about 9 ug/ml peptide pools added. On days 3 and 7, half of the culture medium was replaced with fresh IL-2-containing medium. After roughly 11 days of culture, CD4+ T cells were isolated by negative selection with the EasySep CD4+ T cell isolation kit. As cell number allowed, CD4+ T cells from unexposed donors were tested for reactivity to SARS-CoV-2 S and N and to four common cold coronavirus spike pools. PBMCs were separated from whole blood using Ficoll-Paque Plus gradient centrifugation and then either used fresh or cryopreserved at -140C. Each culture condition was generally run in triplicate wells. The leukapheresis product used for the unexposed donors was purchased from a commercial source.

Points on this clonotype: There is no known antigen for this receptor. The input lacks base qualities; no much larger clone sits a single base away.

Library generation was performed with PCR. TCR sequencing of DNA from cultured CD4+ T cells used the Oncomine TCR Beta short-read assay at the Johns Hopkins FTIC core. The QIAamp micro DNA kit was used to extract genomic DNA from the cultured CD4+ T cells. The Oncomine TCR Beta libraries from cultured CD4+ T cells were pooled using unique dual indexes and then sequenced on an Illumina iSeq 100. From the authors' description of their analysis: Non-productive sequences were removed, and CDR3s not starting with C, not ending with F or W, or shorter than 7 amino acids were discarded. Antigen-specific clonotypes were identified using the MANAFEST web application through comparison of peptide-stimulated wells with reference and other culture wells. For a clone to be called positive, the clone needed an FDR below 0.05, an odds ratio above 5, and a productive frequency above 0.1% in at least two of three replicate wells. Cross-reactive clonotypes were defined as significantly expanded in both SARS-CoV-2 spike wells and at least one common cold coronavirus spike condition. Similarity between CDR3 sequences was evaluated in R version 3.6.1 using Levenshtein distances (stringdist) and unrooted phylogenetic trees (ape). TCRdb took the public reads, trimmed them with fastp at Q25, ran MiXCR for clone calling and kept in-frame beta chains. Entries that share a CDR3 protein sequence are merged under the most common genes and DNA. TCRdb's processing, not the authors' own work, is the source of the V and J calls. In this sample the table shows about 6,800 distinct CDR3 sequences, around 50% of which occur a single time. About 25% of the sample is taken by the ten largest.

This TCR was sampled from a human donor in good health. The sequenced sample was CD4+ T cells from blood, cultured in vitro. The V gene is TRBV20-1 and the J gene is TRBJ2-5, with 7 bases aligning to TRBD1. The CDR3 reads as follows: CSATNLQGFDETQYF. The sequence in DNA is TGCAGTGCTACCAATTTACAGGGGTTCGACGAGACCCAGTACTTC.